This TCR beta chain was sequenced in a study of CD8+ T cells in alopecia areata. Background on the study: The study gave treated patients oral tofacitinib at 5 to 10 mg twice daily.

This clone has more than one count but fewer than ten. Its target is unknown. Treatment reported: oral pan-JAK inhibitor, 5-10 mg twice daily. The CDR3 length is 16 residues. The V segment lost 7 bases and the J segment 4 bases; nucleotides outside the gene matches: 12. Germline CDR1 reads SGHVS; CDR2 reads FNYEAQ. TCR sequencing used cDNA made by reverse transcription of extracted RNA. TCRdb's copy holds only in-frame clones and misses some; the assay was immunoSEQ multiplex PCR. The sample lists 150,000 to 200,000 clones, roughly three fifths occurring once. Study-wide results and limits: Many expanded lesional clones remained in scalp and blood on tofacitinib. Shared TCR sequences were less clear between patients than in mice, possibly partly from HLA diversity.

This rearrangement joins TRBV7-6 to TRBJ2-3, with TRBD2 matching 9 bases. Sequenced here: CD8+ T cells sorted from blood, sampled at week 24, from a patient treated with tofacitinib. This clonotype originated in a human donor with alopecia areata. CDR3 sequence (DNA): TGTGCCAGCACCCCCAACGGCGGGGGGGTTGCAGATACGCAGTATTTT. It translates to CASTPNGGGVADTQYF.